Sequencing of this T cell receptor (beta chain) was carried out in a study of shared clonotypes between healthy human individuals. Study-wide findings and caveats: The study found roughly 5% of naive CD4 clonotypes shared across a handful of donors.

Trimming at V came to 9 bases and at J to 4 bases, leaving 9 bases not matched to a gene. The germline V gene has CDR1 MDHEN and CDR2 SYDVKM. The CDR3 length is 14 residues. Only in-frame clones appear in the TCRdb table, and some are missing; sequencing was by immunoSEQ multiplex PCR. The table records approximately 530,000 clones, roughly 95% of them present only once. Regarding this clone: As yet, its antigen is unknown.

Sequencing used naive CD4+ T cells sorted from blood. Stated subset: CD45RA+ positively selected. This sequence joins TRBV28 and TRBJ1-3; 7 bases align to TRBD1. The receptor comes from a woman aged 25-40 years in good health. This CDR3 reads CASHRDSRGNTIYF. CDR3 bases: TGTGCCAGTCACCGGGACAGCAGAGGAAACACCATATATTTT.